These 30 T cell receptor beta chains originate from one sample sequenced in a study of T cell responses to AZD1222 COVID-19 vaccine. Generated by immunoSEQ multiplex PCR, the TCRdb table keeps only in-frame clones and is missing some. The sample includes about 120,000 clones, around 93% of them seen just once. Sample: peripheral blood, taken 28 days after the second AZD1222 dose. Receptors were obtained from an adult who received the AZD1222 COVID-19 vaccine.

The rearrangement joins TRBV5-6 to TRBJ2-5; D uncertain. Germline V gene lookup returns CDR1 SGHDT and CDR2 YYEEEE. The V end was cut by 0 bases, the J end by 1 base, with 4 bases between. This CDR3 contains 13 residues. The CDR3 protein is CASSLGSQETQYF. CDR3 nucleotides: TGTGCCAGCAGCTTGGGCTCCCAAGAGACCCAGTACTTC.

CDR3 coding DNA: TGTGCCAGCAGCCAGGAACCGGGGTTCTCTGGAAACACCATATATTTT. Protein product: CASSQEPGFSGNTIYF. The V call is TRBV3-1 (or the pseudogene TRBV3-2), the J call TRBJ1-3, with D unclear. The CDR3 totals 16 residues. CDR1 is LGHDT, CDR2 YNNKEL, per germline (reference sequence). Trimming stripped 3 bases from V and 0 bases from J, with 12 bases between.

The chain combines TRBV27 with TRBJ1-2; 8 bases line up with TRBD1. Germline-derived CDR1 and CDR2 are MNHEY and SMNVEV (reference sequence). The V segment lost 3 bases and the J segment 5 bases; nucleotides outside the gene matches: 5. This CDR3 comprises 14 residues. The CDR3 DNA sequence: TGTGCCAGCAGTTTGGGGACAGGACAATATGGCTACACCTTC. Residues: CASSLGTGQYGYTF.

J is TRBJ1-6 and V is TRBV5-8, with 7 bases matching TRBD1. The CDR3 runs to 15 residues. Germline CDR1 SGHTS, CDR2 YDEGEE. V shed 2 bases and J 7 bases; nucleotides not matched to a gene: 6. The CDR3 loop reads CASSFLQGGNSPLHF. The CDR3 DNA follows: TGTGCCAGCAGCTTTCTTCAGGGGGGCAATTCACCCCTCCACTTT.

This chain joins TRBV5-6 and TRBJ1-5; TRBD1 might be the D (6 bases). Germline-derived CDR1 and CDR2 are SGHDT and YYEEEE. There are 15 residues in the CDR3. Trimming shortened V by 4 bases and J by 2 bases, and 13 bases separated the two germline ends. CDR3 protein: CASSHGGRRNQPQHF. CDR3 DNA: TGTGCCAGCAGCCACGGGGGCCGGCGCAATCAGCCCCAGCATTTT.

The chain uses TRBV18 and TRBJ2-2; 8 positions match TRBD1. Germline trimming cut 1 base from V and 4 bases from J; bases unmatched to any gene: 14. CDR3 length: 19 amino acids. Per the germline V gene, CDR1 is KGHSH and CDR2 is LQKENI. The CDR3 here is CASSPRIAGGPGSTGELFF. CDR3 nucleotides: TGTGCCAGCTCACCACGAATTGCAGGGGGCCCGGGAAGCACCGGGGAGCTGTTTTTT.

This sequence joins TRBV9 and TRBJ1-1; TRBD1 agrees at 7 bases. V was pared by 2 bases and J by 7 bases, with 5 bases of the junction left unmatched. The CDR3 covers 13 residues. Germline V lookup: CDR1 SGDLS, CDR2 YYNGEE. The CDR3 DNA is TGTGCCAGCAGCGTCCCAGGGGGAGGTGAAGCTTTCTTT. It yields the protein CASSVPGGGEAFF. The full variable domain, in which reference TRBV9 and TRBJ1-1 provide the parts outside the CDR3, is DSGVTQTPKHLITATGQRVTLRCSPRSGDLSVYWYQQSLDQGLQFLIQYYNGEERAKGNILERFSAQQFPDLHSELNLSSLELGDSALYFCASSVPGGGEAFFGQGTRLTVV.

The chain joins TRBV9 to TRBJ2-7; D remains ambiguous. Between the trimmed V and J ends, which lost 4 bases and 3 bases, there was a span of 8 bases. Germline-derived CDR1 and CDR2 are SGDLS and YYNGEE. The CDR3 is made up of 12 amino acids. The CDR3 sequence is CASSSGGYEQYF. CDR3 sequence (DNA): TGTGCCAGCAGCTCTGGCGGCTACGAGCAGTACTTC.

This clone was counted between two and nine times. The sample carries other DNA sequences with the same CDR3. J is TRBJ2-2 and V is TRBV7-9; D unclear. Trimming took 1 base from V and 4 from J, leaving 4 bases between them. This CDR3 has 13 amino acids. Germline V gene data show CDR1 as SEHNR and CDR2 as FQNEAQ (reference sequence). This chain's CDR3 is CASSLESTGELFF. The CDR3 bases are TGTGCCAGCAGCTTAGAGAGCACCGGGGAGCTGTTTTTT. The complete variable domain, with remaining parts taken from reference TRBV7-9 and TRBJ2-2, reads DTGVSQNPRHKITKRGQNVTFRCDPISEHNRLYWYRQTLGQGPEFLTYFQNEAQLEKSRLLSDRFSAERPKGSFSTLEIQRTEQGDSAMYLCASSLESTGELFFGEGSRLTVL.

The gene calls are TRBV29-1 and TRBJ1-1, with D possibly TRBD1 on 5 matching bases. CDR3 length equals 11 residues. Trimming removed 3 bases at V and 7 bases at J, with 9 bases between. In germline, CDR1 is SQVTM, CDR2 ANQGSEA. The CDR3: CSVEKTDEAFF. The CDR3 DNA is TGCAGCGTTGAGAAGACAGATGAAGCTTTCTTT.

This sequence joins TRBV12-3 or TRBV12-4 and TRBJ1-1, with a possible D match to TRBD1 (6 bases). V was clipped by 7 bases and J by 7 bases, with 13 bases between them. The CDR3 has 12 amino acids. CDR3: CASTVVGGEAFF. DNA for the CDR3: TGTGCCAGCACGGTGGTAGGGGGTGAAGCTTTCTTT.

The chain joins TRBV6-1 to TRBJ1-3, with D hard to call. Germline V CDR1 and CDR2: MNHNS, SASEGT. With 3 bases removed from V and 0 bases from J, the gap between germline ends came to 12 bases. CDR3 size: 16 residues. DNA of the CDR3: TGTGCCAGCAGTGATCCCCCCCCCAGCTCTGGAAACACCATATATTTT. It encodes CASSDPPPSSGNTIYF.

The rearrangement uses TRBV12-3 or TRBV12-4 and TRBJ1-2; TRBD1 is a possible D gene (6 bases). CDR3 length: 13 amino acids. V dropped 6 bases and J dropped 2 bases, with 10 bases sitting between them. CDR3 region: CASSLRGNYGYTF. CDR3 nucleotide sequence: TGTGCCAGCAGCCTTAGGGGGAACTATGGCTACACCTTC.

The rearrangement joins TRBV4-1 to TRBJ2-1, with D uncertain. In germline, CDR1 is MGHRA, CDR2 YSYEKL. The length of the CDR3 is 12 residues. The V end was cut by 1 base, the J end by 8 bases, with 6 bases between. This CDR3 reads CASSQGFDEQFF. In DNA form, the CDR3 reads TGCGCCAGCAGCCAAGGATTCGATGAGCAGTTCTTC.

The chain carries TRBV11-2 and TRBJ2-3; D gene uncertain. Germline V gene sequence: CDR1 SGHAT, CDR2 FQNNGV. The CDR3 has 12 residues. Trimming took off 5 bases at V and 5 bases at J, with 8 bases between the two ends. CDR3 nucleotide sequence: TGTGCCAGCAGCGCGGCGAGAGATACGCAGTATTTT. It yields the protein CASSAARDTQYF. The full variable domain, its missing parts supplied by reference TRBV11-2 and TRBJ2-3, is EAGVAQSPRYKIIEKRQSVAFWCNPISGHATLYWYQQILGQGPKLLIQFQNNGVVDDSQLPKDRFSAERLKGVDSTLKIQPAKLEDSAVYLCASSAARDTQYFGPGTRLTVL.

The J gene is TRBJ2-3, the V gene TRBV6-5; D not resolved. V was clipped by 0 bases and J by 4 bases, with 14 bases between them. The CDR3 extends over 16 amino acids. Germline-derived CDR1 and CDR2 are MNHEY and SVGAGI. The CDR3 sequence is CASSYSGQQLADTQYF. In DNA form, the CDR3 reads TGTGCCAGCAGTTACTCTGGGCAGCAGTTGGCAGATACGCAGTATTTT.

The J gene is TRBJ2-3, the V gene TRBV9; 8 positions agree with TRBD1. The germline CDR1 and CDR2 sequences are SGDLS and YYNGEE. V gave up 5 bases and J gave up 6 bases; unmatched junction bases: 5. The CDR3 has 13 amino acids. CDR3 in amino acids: CASSSQGADTQYF. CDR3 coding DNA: TGTGCCAGCAGTTCTCAGGGGGCTGATACGCAGTATTTT.

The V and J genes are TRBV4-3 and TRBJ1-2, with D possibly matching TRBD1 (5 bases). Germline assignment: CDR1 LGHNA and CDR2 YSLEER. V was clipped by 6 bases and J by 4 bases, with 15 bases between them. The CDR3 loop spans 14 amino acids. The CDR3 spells CASSQSQGSYGYTF. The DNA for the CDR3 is TGCGCCAGCAGTCAGAGCCAGGGCTCCTATGGCTACACCTTC.

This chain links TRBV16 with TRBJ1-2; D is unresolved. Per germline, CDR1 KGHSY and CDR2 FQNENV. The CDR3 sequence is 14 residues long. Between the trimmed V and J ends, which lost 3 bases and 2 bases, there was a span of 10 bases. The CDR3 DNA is TGTGCCAGCAGCCACGTCACCTCGAACTATGGCTACACCTTC. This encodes CASSHVTSNYGYTF.

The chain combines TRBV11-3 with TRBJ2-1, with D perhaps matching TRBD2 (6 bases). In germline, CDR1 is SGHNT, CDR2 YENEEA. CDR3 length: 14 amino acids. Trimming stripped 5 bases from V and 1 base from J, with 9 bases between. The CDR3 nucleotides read TGTGCCAGCAGCGCGGGACTGTCCTACAATGAGCAGTTCTTC. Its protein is CASSAGLSYNEQFF.

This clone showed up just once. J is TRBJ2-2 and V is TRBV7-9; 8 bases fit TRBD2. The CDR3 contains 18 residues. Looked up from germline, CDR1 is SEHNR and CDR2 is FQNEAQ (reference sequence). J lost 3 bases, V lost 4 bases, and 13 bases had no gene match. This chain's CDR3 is CASSSGGVATGDTGELFF. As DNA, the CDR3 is TGTGCCAGCAGCTCCGGGGGGGTGGCCACGGGGGACACCGGGGAGCTGTTTTTT.

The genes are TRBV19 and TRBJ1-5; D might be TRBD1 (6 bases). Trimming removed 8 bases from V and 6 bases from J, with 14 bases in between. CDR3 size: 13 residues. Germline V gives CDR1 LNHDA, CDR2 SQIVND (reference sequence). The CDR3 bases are TGTGCCAGTTCAACAGGGAAGGGTCAGCCCCAGCATTTT. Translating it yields CASSTGKGQPQHF.

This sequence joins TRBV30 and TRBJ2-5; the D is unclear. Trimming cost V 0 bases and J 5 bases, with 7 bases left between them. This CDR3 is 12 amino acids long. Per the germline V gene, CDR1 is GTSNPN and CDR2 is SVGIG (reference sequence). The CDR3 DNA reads TGTGCCTGGAGTGTACAAGGGGAGACCCAGTACTTC. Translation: CAWSVQGETQYF.

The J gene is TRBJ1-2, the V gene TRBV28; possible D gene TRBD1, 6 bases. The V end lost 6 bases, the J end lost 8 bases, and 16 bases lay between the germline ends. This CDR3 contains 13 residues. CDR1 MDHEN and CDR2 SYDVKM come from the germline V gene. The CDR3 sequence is CASRSGTQGGYTF. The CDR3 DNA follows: TGTGCCAGCAGGTCCGGGACGCAGGGGGGCTACACCTTC.

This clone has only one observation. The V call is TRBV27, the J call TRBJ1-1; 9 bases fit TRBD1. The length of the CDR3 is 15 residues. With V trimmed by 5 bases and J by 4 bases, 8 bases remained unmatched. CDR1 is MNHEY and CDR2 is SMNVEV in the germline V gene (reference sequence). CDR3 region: CASSPGQGISTEAFF. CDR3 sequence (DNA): TGTGCCAGCAGTCCTGGACAGGGGATTTCCACTGAAGCTTTCTTT.

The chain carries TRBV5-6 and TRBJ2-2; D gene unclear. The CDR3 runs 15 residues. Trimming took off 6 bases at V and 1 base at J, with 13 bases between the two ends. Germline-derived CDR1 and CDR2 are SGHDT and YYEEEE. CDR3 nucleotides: TGTGCCAGCACTGGTCGGCGGATGAACACCGGGGAGCTGTTTTTT. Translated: CASTGRRMNTGELFF.

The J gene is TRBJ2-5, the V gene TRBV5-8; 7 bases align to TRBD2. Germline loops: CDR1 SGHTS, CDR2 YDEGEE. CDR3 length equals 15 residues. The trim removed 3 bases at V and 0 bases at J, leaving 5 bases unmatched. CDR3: CASSSQRGYQETQYF. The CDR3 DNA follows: TGTGCCAGCAGCTCCCAGCGGGGTTACCAAGAGACCCAGTACTTC.

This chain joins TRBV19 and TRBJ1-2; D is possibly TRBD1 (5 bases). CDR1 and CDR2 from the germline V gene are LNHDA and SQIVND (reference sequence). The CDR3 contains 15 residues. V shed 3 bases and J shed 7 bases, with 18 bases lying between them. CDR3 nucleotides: TGTGCCAGTAGTATGGGATCGGGGCAGGCGGCTGGCTACACCTTC. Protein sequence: CASSMGSGQAAGYTF.

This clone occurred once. CDR3: CASSLEGQPNEKLFF. In nucleotides, the CDR3 is TGTGCCAGCAGCTTAGAGGGACAGCCTAATGAAAAACTGTTTTTT. The chain couples TRBV7-9 to TRBJ1-4, with 7 bases that match TRBD1. This CDR3 comprises 15 residues. Looked up from germline, CDR1 is SEHNR and CDR2 is FQNEAQ (reference sequence). The ends lost 1 base at V and 3 bases at J; junction bases unmatched: 2.

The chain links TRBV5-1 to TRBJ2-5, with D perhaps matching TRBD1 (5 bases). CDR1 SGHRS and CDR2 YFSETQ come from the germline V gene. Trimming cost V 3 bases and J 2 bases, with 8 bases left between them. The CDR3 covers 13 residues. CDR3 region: CASSSPGQETQYF. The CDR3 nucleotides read TGCGCCAGCAGCTCCCCAGGGCAAGAGACCCAGTACTTC.